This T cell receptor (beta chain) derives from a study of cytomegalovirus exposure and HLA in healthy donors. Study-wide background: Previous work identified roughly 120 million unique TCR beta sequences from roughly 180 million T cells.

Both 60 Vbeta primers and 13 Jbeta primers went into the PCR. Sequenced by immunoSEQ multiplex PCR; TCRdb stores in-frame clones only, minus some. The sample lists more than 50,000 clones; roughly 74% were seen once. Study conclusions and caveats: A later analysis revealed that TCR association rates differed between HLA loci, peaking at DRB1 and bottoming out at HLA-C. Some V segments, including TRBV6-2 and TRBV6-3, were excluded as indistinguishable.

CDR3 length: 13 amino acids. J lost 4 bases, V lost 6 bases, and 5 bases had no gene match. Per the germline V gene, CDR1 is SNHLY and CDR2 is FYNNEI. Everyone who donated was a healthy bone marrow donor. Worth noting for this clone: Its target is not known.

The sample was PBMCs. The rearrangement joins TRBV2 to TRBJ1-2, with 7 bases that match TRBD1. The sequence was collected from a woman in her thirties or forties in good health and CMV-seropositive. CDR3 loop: CASRKGAAYGYTF. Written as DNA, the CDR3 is TGTGCCAGCAGGAAGGGGGCCGCCTATGGCTACACCTTC.